This T cell receptor (beta chain) was obtained from a study of prognosis after radiotherapy for stage I lung cancer. Study-wide background: The patients included approximately 14 who had newly diagnosed primary stage I lung tumors, along with roughly 5 others who had oligometastatic NSCLC after their primary tumor had been surgically resected.

Per the germline V gene, CDR1 is SGHRS and CDR2 is YFSETQ. The CDR3 runs to 15 residues. Trimming at V came to 5 bases and at J to 3 bases, leaving 5 bases not matched to a gene. General study findings and limits: Metastatic and non-metastatic patients reportedly diverged in TRBV and TRBJ gene usage. Medians of about 10,000 versus 6,900 showed unique TCR clone counts falling after stereotactic body radiation therapy. The study found lower Shannon entropy after stereotactic body radiation therapy in patients who developed distant metastases.

The authors amplified TCR beta CDR3 from genomic DNA using two-round multiplex PCR. Primers (each specific to one TRBV or TRBJ gene) were used in first-round PCR. TCRdb re-derived calls from the multiplex PCR reads in MiXCR, one entry per CDR3 protein. The table records about 24,000 distinct CDR3 sequences, about 40% of them present only once. Within the sample, this clonotype is medium-sized. Its cognate antigen is unknown. The clonotype originates from a donor over 45 with non-small cell lung cancer. This specimen consisted of PBMCs, obtained before or after stereotactic body radiation therapy (not recorded which). The V gene is TRBV5-1, the J gene TRBJ2-7, with 13 positions matching TRBD2. CDR3 in DNA: TGCGCCAGCAGGGCAGGGACTAGCGGGATCTACGAGCAGTACTTC. It encodes CASRAGTSGIYEQYF.